These T cell receptor beta chains were read from a single sample in a study of blood T cells in healthy people across ages. TCRdb re-derived calls from the 5' RACE reads in MiXCR, one entry per CDR3 protein. The table lists hundreds of thousands of distinct CDR3 sequences, under 25% of them singletons. The sample comprised blood. The source is a man between 65 and 85 years old in good health. Each CDR3 is given with its conserved first and last residue. The D gene is left open where the match is weak. Clone size is given for some rows only: seen once, a few or many times, or a class if the clone is expanded.

TRBD2	TRBJ2-4	TRBV28	.	CASSFSGRNIQYF	TGTGCCAGCAGTTTTAGCGGGAGGAACATTCAGTACTTC
TRBD2	TRBJ2-3	TRBV5-1	.	CASFGEGKDTQYF	TGCGCCAGCTTTGGGGAGGGAAAAGATACGCAGTATTTT
.	TRBJ2-3	TRBV2	many	CASSEFTTSTDTQYF	TGTGCCAGCAGTGAATTTACGACTAGCACAGATACGCAGTATTTT
TRBD2	TRBJ2-2	TRBV7-3	.	CASSYRTSGNTGELFF	TGTGCCAGCAGCTATCGGACTAGCGGAAACACCGGGGAGCTGTTTTTT
.	TRBJ2-5	TRBV11-2	many	CASSLEPTTETQYF	TGTGCCAGCAGCTTAGAGCCGACGACGGAGACCCAGTACTTC
TRBD2	TRBJ2-7	TRBV2	.	CAGRGGLAYEQYF	TGTGCAGGTCGGGGGGGACTAGCCTACGAGCAGTACTTC
.	TRBJ2-6	TRBV28	.	CASTTPGSGANVLTF	TGTGCCAGCACTACCCCAGGCTCTGGGGCCAACGTCCTGACTTTC
TRBD2	TRBJ2-3	TRBV6-2/TRBV6-3	.	CASSYLSGRAQDTQYF	TGTGCCAGCAGTTACTTGAGCGGGAGGGCCCAAGATACGCAGTATTTT
TRBD1	TRBJ1-4	TRBV10-3	many	CAISATGGVATNEKLFF	TGTGCCATCAGCGCCACAGGGGGGGTTGCAACTAATGAAAAACTGTTTTTT
.	TRBJ2-3	TRBV7-9	.	CASSLLGADTQYF	TGTGCCAGCAGCTTACTGGGCGCAGATACGCAGTATTTT
.	TRBJ2-7	TRBV20-1	.	CSARGDNSYEQYF	TGCAGTGCTAGAGGGGACAACTCCTACGAGCAGTACTTC
TRBD1	TRBJ2-1	TRBV15	.	CATSRDTGGFRYNEQFF	TGTGCCACCAGCAGAGATACAGGGGGCTTTAGGTACAATGAGCAGTTCTTC
TRBD1	TRBJ2-4	TRBV25-1	few	CASKTGATNIQYF	TGTGCCAGCAAGACAGGGGCTACAAACATTCAGTACTTC
.	TRBJ1-1	TRBV20-1	.	CSARGSAEAFF	TGCAGTGCTAGGGGCAGTGCTGAAGCTTTCTTT
.	TRBJ2-1	TRBV27	many	CASSGFNEQFF	TGTGCCAGCAGTGGTTTCAATGAGCAGTTCTTC
TRBD1	TRBJ2-7	TRBV25-1	.	CASSEPRQGTYEQYF	TGTGCCAGCAGTGAACCCCGACAGGGCACCTACGAGCAGTACTTC
.	TRBJ2-5	TRBV12-3/TRBV12-4	.	CASKGKTGRYF	TGTGCCAGCAAGGGAAAGACCGGCCGTTACTTC
TRBD1	TRBJ2-7	TRBV18	few	CASSPGQGAVYEQYF	TGTGCCAGCTCACCCGGACAGGGGGCTGTCTACGAGCAGTACTTC
.	TRBJ1-2	TRBV27	few	CASSLIGGTGGNYGYTF	TGTGCCAGCAGCCTGATCGGGGGGACCGGGGGGAACTATGGCTACACCTTC
.	TRBJ1-4	TRBV6-6	.	CASRDRLMKNCFF	.
TRBD2	TRBJ2-1	TRBV4-1	.	CASSQRTSGDEQFF	TGCGCCAGCAGCCAAAGGACTAGCGGGGATGAGCAGTTCTTC
.	TRBJ1-1	TRBV6-5	.	CASRSTQGGYTEAFF	TGTGCCAGCAGGAGTACACAGGGAGGGTACACTGAAGCTTTCTTT
.	TRBJ1-1	TRBV6-5	many	CASSYSTLGHGNTEAFF	TGTGCCAGCAGTTACTCGACTCTTGGACACGGGAACACTGAAGCTTTCTTT
TRBD2	TRBJ2-7	TRBV29-1	many	CSVEGLLAGGEQYF	TGCAGCGTTGAAGGGCTCCTAGCGGGAGGCGAGCAGTACTTC
TRBD1	TRBJ1-6	TRBV3-1	.	CASSPTPGGNSPLHF	TGTGCCAGCAGCCCAACTCCAGGGGGAAATTCACCCCTCCACTTT
.	TRBJ1-6	TRBV10-3	.	CAISGQGSSPLHF	TGTGCCATCAGTGGTCAGGGTAGCTCACCCCTCCACTTT
.	TRBJ2-1	TRBV6-5	few	CASSYGSHNEQSF	TGTGCCAGCAGTTACGGGTCCCACAATGAGCAGTCCTTC
TRBD2	TRBJ2-1	TRBV20-1	.	CSAINRLAGVNNEQFF	TGCAGTGCCATTAATCGACTAGCGGGGGTAAACAATGAGCAGTTCTTC
.	TRBJ1-2	TRBV6-5	many	CASTPGGVYGYTF	TGTGCCAGCACCCCGGGTGGAGTCTATGGCTACACCTTC
.	TRBJ2-7	TRBV20-1	few	CSARGTNGTDSYEQYF	TGCAGTGCTAGAGGGACGAACGGGACTGACTCCTACGAGCAGTACTTC
.	TRBJ2-2	TRBV12-3/TRBV12-4	.	CASSLWKGANTGELFF	TGTGCCAGCAGTTTATGGAAAGGGGCAAACACCGGGGAGCTGTTTTTT
TRBD2	TRBJ2-1	TRBV19	few	CASRPGLAISYNEQFF	TGTGCCAGTAGGCCGGGACTAGCGATCTCCTACAATGAGCAGTTCTTC
.	TRBJ2-7	TRBV2	.	CASSGLSEQYF	TGTGCCAGCAGTGGTCTCTCCGAGCAGTACTTC
TRBD2	TRBJ2-3	TRBV7-2	.	CASKKGVVAGVPDTQYF	TGTGCCAGCAAGAAAGGTGTGGTAGCGGGAGTCCCAGATACGCAGTATTTT
.	TRBJ2-5	TRBV4-1	.	CASSQTSLETQYF	TGCGCCAGCAGTCAAACAAGTTTGGAGACCCAGTACTTC
TRBD1	TRBJ2-7	TRBV5-1	.	CASSLDAGTGRYEQYF	TGCGCCAGCAGCTTGGACGCCGGGACAGGGAGGTACGAGCAGTACTTC
TRBD2	TRBJ2-1	TRBV19	.	CASSIGLAGNEQFF	TGTGCCAGTAGTATTGGGCTAGCGGGCAATGAGCAGTTCTTC
TRBD1	TRBJ2-7	TRBV20-1	few	CSGRAPGQHYEQYF	TGCAGCGGAAGAGCGCCGGGACAGCACTACGAGCAGTACTTC
.	TRBJ1-1	TRBV29-1	few	CSVEDLGLQAFF	TGCAGCGTTGAAGATTTGGGGCTTCAAGCTTTCTTT
TRBD2	TRBJ2-1	TRBV29-1	.	CSVDAGVGEQFF	TGCAGCGTTGATGCGGGAGTCGGTGAGCAGTTCTTC
TRBD2	TRBJ2-7	TRBV28	few	CASSLWASGSSYEQYF	TGTGCCAGCAGTTTATGGGCTAGCGGGAGCTCCTACGAGCAGTACTTC
TRBD1	TRBJ2-5	TRBV29-1	medium-sized	CSVGPGTGSWTQYF	TGCAGCGTTGGACCCGGGACAGGGTCATGGACCCAGTACTTC
.	TRBJ2-5	TRBV28	.	CASRETAQETQYF	TGTGCCAGCAGGGAGACAGCGCAAGAGACCCAGTACTTC
.	TRBJ2-3	TRBV28	few	CASVDSSTDTQYF	TGTGCCAGCGTGGACTCCAGCACAGATACGCAGTATTTT